This T cell receptor (beta chain) was identified during a study of CD8+CD57+ T cells in acquired aplastic anemia. Genomic DNA provided the template from which TCR beta VDJ and CDR3 profiles were obtained. TCRdb re-analysed the reads in MiXCR, keeping a single row per CDR3 protein. The table shows approximately 300,000 distinct CDR3 sequences, with 56% occurring only once. This CDR3 comprises 15 residues. The germline V gene has CDR1 KGHDR and CDR2 SFDVKD. V shed 2 bases and J shed 5 bases, with 12 bases lying between them. All patients picked for sequencing had shown, by flow cytometry, an expansion of CD8+CD57+ cells.

The origin of this receptor is a human donor with aplastic anemia. This chain connects TRBV24-1 to TRBJ2-1; a weak D match, TRBD2 (6 bases). Sequenced: sorted CD4+, CD8+, or CD8+CD57+ T cells (not recorded which) from PBMCs. The CDR3 region is CATSDSRSGHNEQFF. CDR3 DNA sequence: TGTGCCACCAGTGATTCCCGTAGCGGTCACAATGAGCAGTTCTTC.